This paragraph covers one T cell receptor beta chain sequence. Its antigen remains unknown. For every TCR library, about 4,000 ng of total RNA was used. UMIs that included a 6-nucleotide sample barcode were added by template switching, which took place during cDNA synthesis. Following a re-call of the 5' RACE reads, TCRdb has one entry per CDR3 protein and lacks DNA. The data include fewer than 450,000 distinct CDR3 sequences; the top ten clones carry 2.6%. The sample is drawn from a study of monozygotic twins with inflammatory bowel disease. Overall study results and limits: Patient-specific immunosuppressive treatments may have made repertoires more variable.

Germline CDR1 DFQATT, CDR2 SNEGSKA (reference sequence). This CDR3 comprises 12 residues. Blood (approximately 2.7 ml) was collected from every donor individually. The sample comprised blood. The TCR comes from a human donor with ulcerative colitis or Crohn's disease, or a healthy co-twin of an affected twin (not recorded which). The genes are TRBV20-1 and TRBJ1-1. The CDR3 is CSASVRNTEAFF.